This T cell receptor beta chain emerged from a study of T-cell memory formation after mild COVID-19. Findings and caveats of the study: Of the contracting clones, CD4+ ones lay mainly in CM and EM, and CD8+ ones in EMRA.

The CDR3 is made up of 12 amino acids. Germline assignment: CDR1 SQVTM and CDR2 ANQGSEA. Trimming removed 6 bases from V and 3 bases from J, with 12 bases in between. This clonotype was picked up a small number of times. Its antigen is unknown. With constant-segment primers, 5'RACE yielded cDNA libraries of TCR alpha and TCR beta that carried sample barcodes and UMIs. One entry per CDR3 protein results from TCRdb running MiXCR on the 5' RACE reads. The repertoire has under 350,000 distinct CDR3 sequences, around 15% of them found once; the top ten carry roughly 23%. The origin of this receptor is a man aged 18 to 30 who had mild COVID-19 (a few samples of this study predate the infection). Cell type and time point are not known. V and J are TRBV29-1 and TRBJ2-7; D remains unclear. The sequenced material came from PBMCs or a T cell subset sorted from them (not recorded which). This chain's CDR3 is CSVTVGGYEQYF. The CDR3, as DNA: TGCAGCGTAACCGTGGGCGGCTACGAGCAGTACTTC.